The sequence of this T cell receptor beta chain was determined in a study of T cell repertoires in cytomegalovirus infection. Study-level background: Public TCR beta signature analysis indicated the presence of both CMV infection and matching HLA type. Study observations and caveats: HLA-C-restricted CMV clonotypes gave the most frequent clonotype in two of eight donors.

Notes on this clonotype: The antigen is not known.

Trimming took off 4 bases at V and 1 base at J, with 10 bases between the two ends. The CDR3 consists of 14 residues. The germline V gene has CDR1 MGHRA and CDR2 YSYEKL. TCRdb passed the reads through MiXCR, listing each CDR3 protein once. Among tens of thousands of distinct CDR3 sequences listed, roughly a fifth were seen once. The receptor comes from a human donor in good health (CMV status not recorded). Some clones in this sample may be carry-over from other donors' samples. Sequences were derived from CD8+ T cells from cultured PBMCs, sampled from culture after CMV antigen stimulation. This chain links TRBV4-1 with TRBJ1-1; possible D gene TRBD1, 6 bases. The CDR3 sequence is CASSRTAQNTEAFF. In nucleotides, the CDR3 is TGCGCCAGCAGCCGGACAGCCCAGAACACTGAAGCTTTCTTT.